The subject of this entry is one T cell receptor (beta chain). Germline CDR1 and CDR2: LGHNA and YSLEER. V lost 0 bases, J lost 2 bases, and 13 bases lay in between. This CDR3 contains 16 residues. This sample is drawn from a study of cytomegalovirus exposure and HLA in healthy donors. Only in-frame clones appear in the TCRdb table, and some are missing; sequencing was by immunoSEQ multiplex PCR. The sample gives approximately 150,000 clones, around 85% of which show up once; around 2.4% is in the top ten. This clonotype was obtained from a young man in good health and CMV-seropositive. V usage is TRBV4-3 and J usage is TRBJ2-5; a weak D match, TRBD1 (7 bases). Material for sequencing was PBMCs. CDR3 sequence: CASSQDLPGGQETQYF. In DNA, the CDR3 is TGCGCCAGCAGCCAAGATCTTCCAGGGGGGCAAGAGACCCAGTACTTC.